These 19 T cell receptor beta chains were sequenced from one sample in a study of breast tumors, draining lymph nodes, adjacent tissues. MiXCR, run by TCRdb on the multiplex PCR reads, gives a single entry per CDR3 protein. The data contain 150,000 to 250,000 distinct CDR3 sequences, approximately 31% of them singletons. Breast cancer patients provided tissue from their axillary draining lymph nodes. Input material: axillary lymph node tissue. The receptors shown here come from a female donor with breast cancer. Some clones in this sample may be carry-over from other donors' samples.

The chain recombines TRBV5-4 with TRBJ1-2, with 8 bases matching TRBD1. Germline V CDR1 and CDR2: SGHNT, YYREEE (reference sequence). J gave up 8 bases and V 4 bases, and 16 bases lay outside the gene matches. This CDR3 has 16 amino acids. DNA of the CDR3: TGTGCCAGCAGCCCTAGGACTAGCGGGCAGGGGGCAGGCTACACCTTC. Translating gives CASSPRTSGQGAGYTF.

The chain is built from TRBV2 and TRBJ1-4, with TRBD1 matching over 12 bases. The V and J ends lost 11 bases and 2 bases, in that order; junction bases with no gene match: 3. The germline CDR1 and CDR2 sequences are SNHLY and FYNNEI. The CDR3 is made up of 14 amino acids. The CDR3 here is CASGTGGTNEKLFF. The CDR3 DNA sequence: TGTGCCTCCGGGACAGGGGGCACTAATGAAAAACTGTTTTTT.

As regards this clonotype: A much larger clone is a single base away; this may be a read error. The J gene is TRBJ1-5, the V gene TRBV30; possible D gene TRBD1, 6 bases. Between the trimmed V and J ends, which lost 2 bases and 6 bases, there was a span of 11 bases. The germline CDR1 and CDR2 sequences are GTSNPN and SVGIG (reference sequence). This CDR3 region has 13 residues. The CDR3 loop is CAWSSDRSQPQHF. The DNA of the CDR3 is TGTGCCTGGAGTTCCGACAGGAGTCAGCCCCAGCATTTT.

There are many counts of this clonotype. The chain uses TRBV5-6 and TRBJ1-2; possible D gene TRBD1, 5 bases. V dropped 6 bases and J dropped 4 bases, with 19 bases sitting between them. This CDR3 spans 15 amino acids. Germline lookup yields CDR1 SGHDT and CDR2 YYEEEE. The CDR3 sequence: CASTSSDSPVYGYTF. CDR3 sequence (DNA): TGTGCCAGCACCTCCTCTGACAGTCCCGTCTATGGCTACACCTTC.

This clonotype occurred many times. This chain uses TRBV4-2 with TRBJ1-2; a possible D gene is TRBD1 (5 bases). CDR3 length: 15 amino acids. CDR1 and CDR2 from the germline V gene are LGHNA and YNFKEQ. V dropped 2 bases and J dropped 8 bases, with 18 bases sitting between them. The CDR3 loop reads CASSQPRAAGGGYTF. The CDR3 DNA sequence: TGTGCCAGCAGCCAACCCAGGGCGGCCGGGGGAGGCTACACCTTC.

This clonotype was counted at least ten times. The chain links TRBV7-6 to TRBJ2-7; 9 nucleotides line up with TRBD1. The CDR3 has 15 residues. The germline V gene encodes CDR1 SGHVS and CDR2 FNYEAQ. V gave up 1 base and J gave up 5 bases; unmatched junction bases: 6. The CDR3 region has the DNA TGTGCCAGCAGCTTAGTACCGGGACAGGGTCACGAGCAGTACTTC. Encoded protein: CASSLVPGQGHEQYF.

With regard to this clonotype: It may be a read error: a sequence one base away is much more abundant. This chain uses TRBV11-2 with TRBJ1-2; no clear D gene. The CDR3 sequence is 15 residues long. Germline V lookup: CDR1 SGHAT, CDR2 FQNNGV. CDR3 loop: CASSQVGQAGGGYAF. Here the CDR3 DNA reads TGTGCCAGCAGCCAAGTTGGCCAGGCAGGTGGTGGCTACGCCTTC.

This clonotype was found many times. The CDR3 protein is CAWSGQGGYEQYF. The CDR3 DNA sequence: TGTGCCTGGAGTGGCCAGGGGGGTTACGAGCAGTACTTC. The J gene is TRBJ2-7, the V gene TRBV30; D might be TRBD1 (7 bases). Germline V gene data show CDR1 as GTSNPN and CDR2 as SVGIG (reference sequence). The CDR3 spans 13 residues. The V end was cut by 1 base, the J end by 4 bases, with 11 bases between.

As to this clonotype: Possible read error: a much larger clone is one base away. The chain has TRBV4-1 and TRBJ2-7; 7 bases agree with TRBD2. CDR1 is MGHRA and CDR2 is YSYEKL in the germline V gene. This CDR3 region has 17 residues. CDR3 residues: CASSQVLGGVSTYGQYF. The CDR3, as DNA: TGCGCCAGCAGCCAAGTTTTGGGGGGGGTCTCCACCTACGGGCAGTACTTC.

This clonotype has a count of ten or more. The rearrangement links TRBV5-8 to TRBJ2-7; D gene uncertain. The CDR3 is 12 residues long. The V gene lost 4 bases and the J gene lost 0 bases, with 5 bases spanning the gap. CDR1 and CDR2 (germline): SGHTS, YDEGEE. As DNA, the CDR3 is TGTGCCAGCAGCATCAGCTCCTACGAGCAGTACTTC. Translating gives CASSISSYEQYF.

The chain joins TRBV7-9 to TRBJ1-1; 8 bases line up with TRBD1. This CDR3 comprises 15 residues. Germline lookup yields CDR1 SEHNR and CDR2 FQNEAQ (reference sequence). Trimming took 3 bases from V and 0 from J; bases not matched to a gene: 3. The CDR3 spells CASSFRTGMNTEAFF. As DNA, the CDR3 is TGTGCCAGCAGCTTCCGGACAGGGATGAACACTGAAGCTTTCTTT.

The CDR3 here is CARFTGADRDNSPLHF. CDR3 DNA: TGTGCCAGGTTCACAGGGGCGGACAGGGATAATTCACCCCTCCACTTT. The chain combines TRBV6-7 with TRBJ1-6, with 8 bases lining up with TRBD1. TRBV6-7 falls under the ORF class, with uncertain function. This CDR3 has 16 residues. V lost 9 bases, J lost 5 bases, and 12 bases stayed unmatched.

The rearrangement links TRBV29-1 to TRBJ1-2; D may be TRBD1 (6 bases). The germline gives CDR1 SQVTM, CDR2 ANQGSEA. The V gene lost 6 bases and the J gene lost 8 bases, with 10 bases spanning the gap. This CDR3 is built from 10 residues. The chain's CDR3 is CSVGGLGYTF. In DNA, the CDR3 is TGCAGCGTGGGGGGCTTAGGCTACACCTTC. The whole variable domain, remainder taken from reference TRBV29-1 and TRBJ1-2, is SAVISQKPSRDICQRGTSLTIQCQVDSQVTMMFWYRQQPGQSLTLIATANQGSEATYESGFVIDKFPISRPNLTFSTLTVSNMSPEDSSIYLCSVGGLGYTFGSGTRLTVV.

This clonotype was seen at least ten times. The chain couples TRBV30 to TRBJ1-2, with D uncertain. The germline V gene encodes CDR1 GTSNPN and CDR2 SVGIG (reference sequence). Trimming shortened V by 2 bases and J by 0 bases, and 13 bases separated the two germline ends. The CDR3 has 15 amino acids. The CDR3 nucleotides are TGTGCCTGGAGTCTCGGCCGGACGTCTAACTATGGCTACACCTTC. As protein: CAWSLGRTSNYGYTF. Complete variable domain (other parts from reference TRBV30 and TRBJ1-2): SQTIHQWPATLVQPVGSPLSLECTVEGTSNPNLYWYRQAAGRGLQLLFYSVGIGQISSEVPQNLSASRPQDRQFILSSKKLLLSDSGFYLCAWSLGRTSNYGYTFGSGTRLTVV.

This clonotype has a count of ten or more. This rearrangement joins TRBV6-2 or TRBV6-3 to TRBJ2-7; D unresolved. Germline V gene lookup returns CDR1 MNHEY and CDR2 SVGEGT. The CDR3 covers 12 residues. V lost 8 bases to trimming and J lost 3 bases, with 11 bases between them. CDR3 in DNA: TGTGCCAGCGGGGAACCATTCTACGAGCAGTACTTC. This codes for CASGEPFYEQYF.

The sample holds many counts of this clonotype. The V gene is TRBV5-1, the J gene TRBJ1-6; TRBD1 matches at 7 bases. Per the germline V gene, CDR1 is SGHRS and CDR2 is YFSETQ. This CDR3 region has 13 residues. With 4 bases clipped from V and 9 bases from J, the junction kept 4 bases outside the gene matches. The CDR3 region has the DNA TGCGCCAGCAGCCAAGACAGGGTTTCACCCCTCCACTTT. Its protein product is CASSQDRVSPLHF. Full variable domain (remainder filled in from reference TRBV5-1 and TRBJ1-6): KAGVTQTPRYLIKTRGQQVTLSCSPISGHRSVSWYQQTPGQGLQFLFEYFSETQRNKGNFPGRFSGRQFSNSRSEMNVSTLELGDSALYLCASSQDRVSPLHFGNGTRLTVT.

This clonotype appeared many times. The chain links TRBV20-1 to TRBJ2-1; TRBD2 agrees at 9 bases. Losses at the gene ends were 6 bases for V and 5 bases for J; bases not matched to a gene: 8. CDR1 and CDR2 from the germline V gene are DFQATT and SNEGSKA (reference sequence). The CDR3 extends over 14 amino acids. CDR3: CSASLAGRDNEQFF. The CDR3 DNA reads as TGCAGTGCCTCCCTAGCGGGGAGAGACAATGAGCAGTTCTTC.

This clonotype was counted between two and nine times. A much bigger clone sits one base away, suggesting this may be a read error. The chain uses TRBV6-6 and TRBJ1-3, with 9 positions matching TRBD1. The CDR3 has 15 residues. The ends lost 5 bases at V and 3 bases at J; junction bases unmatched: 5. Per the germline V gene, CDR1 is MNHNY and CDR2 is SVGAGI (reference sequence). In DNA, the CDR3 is TGTGCCAGCAGTCGGGACAGGGCGGTTGGAAACACCATATATTTT. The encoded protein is CASSRDRAVGNTIYF.

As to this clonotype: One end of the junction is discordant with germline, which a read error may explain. DNA of the CDR3: TGTGCCAGCAGCTTAGGCAGCCAAGCGACCCAGTACTTC. Its translation: CASSLGSQATQYF. This sequence joins TRBV11-2 and TRBJ2-5, with D unresolved. The CDR3 spans 13 residues. Germline V gene data show CDR1 as SGHAT and CDR2 as FQNNGV.